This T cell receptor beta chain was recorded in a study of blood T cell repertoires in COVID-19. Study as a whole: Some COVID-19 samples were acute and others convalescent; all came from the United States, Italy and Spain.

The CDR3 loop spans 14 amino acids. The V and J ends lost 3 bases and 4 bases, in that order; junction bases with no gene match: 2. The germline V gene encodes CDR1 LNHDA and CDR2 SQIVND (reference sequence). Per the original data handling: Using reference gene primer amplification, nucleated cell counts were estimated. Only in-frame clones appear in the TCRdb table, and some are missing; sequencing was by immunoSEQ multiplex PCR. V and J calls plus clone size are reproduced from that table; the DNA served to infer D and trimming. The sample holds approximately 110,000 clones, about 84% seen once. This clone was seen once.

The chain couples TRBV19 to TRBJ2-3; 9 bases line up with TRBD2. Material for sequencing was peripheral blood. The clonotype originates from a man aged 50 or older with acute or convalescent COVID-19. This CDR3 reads CASSIKRGADTQYF. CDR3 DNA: TGTGCCAGTAGTATCAAGCGGGGGGCAGATACGCAGTATTTT.